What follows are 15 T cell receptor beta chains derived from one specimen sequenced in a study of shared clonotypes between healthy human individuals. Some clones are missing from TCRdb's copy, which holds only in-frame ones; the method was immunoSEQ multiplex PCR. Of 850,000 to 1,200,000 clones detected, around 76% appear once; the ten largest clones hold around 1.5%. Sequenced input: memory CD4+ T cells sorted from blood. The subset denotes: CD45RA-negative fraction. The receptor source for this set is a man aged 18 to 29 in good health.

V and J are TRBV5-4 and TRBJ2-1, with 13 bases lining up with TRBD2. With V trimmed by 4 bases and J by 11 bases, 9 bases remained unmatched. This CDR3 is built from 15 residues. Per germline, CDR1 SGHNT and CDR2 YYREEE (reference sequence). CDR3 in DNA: TGTGCCAGCAGCCAGACCGGGACTAGCGGGGTGAAGCAGTTCTTC. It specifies CASSQTGTSGVKQFF.

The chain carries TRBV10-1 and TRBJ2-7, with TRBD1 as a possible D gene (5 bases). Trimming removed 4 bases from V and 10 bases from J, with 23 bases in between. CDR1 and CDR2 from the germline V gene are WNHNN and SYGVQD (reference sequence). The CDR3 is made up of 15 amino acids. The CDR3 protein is CASSGMGQSQRGQYF. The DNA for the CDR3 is TGCGCCAGCAGTGGAATGGGGCAATCCCAACGAGGACAGTACTTC.

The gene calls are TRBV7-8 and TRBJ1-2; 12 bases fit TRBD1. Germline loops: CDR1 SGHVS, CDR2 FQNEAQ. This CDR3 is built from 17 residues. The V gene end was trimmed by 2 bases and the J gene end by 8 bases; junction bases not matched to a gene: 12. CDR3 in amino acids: CASSLTGQGALGSGYTF. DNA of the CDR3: TGTGCCAGCAGCTTAACGGGACAGGGGGCTTTAGGATCCGGCTACACCTTC.

CDR3: CAWSANPRGAQYF. The CDR3 DNA sequence: TGTGCCTGGAGTGCTAACCCCCGCGGGGCCCAGTACTTC. The chain employs TRBV30 and TRBJ2-5; TRBD2 might be the D (6 bases). The CDR3 runs 13 residues. Trimming removed 1 base from V and 9 bases from J, with 15 bases in between. Germline V CDR1 and CDR2: GTSNPN, SVGIG (reference sequence).

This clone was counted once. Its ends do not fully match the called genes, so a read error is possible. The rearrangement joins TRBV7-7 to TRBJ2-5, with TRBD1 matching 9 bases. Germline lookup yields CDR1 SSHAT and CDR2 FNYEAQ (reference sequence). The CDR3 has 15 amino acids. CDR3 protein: CASSPLTGGQETQYF. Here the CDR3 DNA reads TGTGCTAGCAGCCCCTTGACAGGGGGCCAAGAGACCCAGTACTTC.

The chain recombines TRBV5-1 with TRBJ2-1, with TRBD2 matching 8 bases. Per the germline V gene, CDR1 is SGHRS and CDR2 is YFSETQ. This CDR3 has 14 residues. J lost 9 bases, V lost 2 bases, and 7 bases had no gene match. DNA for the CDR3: TGCGCCAGCAGCTTTACAGCGGGAGCGAGTGAGCAGTTCTTC. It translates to CASSFTAGASEQFF. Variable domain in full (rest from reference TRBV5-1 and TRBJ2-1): KAGVTQTPRYLIKTRGQQVTLSCSPISGHRSVSWYQQTPGQGLQFLFEYFSETQRNKGNFPGRFSGRQFSNSRSEMNVSTLELGDSALYLCASSFTAGASEQFFGPGTRLTVL.

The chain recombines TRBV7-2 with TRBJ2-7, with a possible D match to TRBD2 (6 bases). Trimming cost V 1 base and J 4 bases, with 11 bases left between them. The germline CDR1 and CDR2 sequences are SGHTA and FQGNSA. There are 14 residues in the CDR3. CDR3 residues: CASSLGTTIYEQYF. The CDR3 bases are TGTGCCAGCAGCTTAGGGACTACAATTTACGAGCAGTACTTC.

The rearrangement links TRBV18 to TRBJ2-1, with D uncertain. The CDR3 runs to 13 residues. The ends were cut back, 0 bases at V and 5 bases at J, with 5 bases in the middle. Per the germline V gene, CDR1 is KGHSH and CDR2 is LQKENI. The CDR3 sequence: CASSPPANNEQFF. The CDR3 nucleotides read TGTGCCAGCTCACCACCGGCTAACAATGAGCAGTTCTTC.

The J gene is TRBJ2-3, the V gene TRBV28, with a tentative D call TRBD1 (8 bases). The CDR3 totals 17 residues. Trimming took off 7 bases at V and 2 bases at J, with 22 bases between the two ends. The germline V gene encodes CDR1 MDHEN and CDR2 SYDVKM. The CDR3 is CASTTGGAITPTDTQYF. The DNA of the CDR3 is TGTGCCAGCACTACAGGGGGGGCTATAACCCCCACAGATACGCAGTATTTT. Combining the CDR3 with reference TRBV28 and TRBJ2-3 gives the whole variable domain DVKVTQSSRYLVKRTGEKVFLECVQDMDHENMFWYRQDPGLGLRLIYFSYDVKMKEKGDIPEGYSVSREKKERFSLILESASTNQTSMYLCASTTGGAITPTDTQYFGPGTRLTVL.

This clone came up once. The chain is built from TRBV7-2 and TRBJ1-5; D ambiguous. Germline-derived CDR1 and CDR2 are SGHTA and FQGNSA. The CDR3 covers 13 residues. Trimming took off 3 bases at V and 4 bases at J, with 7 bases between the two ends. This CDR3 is CASSFRKNQPQHF. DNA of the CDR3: TGTGCCAGCAGCTTTAGAAAGAATCAGCCCCAGCATTTT.

The CDR3 DNA reads TGTGCCAGCAGTTACCGGACAGGGGGCGGTGAAGCTTTCTTT. As protein: CASSYRTGGGEAFF. The rearrangement uses TRBV6-6 and TRBJ1-1; 11 positions agree with TRBD1. The CDR3 has 14 residues. After removal of 2 bases from V and 7 bases from J, the junction contained 3 bases not matched to a gene. Germline V gives CDR1 MNHNY, CDR2 SVGAGI (reference sequence).

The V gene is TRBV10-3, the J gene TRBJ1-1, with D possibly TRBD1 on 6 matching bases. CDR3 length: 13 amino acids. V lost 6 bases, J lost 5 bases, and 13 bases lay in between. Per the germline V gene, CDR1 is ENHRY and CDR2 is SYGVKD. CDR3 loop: CAIRETGGTEAFF. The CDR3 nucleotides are TGTGCCATCAGAGAGACAGGTGGGACTGAAGCTTTCTTT.

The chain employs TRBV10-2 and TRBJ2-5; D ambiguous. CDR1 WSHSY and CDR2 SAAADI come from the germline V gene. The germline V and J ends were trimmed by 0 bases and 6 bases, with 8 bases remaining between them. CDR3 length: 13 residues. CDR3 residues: CASSESTVKTQYF. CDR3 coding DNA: TGCGCCAGCAGTGAGTCGACTGTGAAGACCCAGTACTTC.

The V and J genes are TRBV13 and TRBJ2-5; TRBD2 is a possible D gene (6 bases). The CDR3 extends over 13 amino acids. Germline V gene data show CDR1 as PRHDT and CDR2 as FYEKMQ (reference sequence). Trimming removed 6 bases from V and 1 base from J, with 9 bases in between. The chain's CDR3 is CASRGTRQETQYF. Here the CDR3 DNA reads TGTGCCAGCAGGGGGACTCGCCAAGAGACCCAGTACTTC.

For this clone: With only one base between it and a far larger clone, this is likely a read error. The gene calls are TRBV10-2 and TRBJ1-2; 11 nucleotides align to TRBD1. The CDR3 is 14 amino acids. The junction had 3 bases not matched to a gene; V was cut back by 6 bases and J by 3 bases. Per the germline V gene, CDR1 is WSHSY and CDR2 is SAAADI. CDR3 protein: CASRLGQGDYGYTF. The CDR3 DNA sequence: TGCGCCAGCAGACTGGGACAGGGGGACTATGGCTACACCTTC.